The clone carrying this T cell receptor beta chain was observed at least ten times. Germline loops: CDR1 MNHNS, CDR2 SASEGT. The CDR3 loop spans 19 amino acids. V shed 2 bases, J shed 3 bases, and the junction held 16 bases outside the gene matches. This specimen belongs to a study of blood T cell repertoires in COVID-19. Study summary: Samples representing acute and convalescent COVID-19 were sourced from the United States, Italy and Spain. T cells, B-cell-depleted T cells, or PBMCs provided the cDNA or gDNA that served as material.

The assay was immunoSEQ multiplex PCR, and TCRdb's table has in-frame clones only and misses some. Of around 200,000 clones detected, about 82% appear once; the ten largest clones hold around 5%. The age range of participants was about 18 to 95 years, with residence in more than 20 US areas. Which cohort a participant joined came from the clinical history participants gave. The sequencing input was PBMCs or T cells enriched from blood (not recorded which). The chain couples TRBV6-1 to TRBJ2-5; the match to TRBD2 covers 9 bases. This TCR was sampled from a man aged 35 to 55 with acute COVID-19. CDR3 sequence: CASSEIHGGRAVKKETQYF. The CDR3 bases are TGTGCCAGCAGTGAAATTCATGGCGGGAGGGCCGTAAAGAAAGAGACCCAGTACTTC.